The T cell receptor beta chain described here comes from a study of blood T cell repertoires in COVID-19. How the authors handled the data: Amplified reference gene primers provided the basis for estimating nucleated cell counts. The assay was immunoSEQ multiplex PCR, and TCRdb's table has in-frame clones only and misses some. Clone size and the V and J calls come from that table; the DNA yielded D and trimming. The sample has 200,000 to 250,000 clones; 82% are singletons. V lost 4 bases and J 3 bases, leaving 19 bases between the germline ends. The CDR3 length is 16 residues. CDR1 is LGHDT, CDR2 YNNKEL, per germline (reference sequence).

This receptor was obtained from a woman in her 70s with COVID-19, enrolled during active disease. The sample taken for sequencing was peripheral blood. The chain combines TRBV3-1 (or the pseudogene TRBV3-2) with TRBJ2-7; perhaps TRBD2 as D (6 bases). CDR3 in DNA: TGTGCCAGCAGCCGGGGAGGCGAAGTTCGTTACTACGAGCAGTACTTC. As protein: CASSRGGEVRYYEQYF.